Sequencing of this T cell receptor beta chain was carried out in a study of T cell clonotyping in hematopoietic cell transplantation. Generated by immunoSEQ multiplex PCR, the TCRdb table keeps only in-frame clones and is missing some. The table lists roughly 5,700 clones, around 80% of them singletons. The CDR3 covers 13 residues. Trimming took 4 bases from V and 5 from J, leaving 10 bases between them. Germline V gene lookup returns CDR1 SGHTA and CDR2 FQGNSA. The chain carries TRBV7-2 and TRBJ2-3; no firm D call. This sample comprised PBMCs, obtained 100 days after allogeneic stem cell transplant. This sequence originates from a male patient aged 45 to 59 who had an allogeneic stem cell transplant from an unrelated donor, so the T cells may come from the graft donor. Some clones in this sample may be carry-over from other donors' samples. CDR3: CASSSPPGDTQYF. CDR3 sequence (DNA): TGTGCCAGCAGCTCCCCCCCCGGAGATACGCAGTATTTT.